This T cell receptor (beta chain) comes out of a study of T cells after yellow fever vaccination (dated by TCRdb to 2018 to 2020). Turning to the overall study: The SMART-Seq v4 Ultra Low Input RNA kit was used to prepare libraries from fractions with low cell numbers. To track T-cell clones before and after primary and booster YFV17D yellow fever vaccination, bulk TCR alpha and beta repertoires were sequenced longitudinally. Bulk PBMC replicates and cell subsets were isolated from blood drawn at multiple timepoints before and after both primary and secondary immunization. Two healthy male donors made up the cohort, one aged 18 to 30 years and the other aged 30 to 40 years. The study at large found these results: A small share of clonotypes was detected in both CD4 and CD8 compartments, with the overlap likely arising from convergent recombination. Only a couple of donors were included in the study, so the extent to which the findings can be generalized is limited. After the booster, most of the clones that had expanded following primary vaccination were detected again (almost 98% of CD4 and around 87% of CD8), which suggests that memory was broadly maintained. Computational filtering was needed because FACS-sorted repertoires could contain abundant contaminating clonotypes from the bulk population. The secondary T-cell response was found to be weaker but faster than the primary response, with a peak reached on day 5 rather than on day 15.

Interpreted using the paper, the treatment or condition label stands for: live attenuated yellow fever vaccine strain. At every blood-draw timepoint, two biological replicates of bulk PBMCs were collected. A standard Ficoll-Paque protocol was used to isolate PBMCs from peripheral blood. TriZol was used to extract RNA from bulk PBMCs, CD4 and CD8 fractions, and dextramer-positive and dextramer-negative fractions. Synthesis of TCR cDNA relied on 5'RACE template switching, a step that introduced a universal primer site along with unique molecular identifiers. Priming for cDNA synthesis came from both the TCR alpha and TCR beta constant segments. Library amplification used two PCR steps, and the second PCR step added sample barcodes and sequencing adapters. Sequencing of libraries was done on Illumina HiSeq 2500 (2x100 bp) or NovaSeq (2x150 bp). As for the original processing: MIGEC was used to demultiplex reads and collapse the reads into UMI consensus sequences, and MiXCR was used for V(D)J alignment. Vaccine-responding clonotypes were defined with edgeR using replicate PBMC samples, requiring FDR below 0.01 and a log2 fold change above 5 up to day 15. Each bulk clonotype received a CD4 or CD8 identity based on whether the sequenced CD4 or CD8 repertoire contained that clonotype at higher abundance. TCRdb reran the public reads through fastp at Q25 and MiXCR, keeping productive beta chains. Rows are combined by CDR3 protein, so each entry shows the most common genes and DNA. The authors' filters were not applied to this entry. For this sample there are 300,000 to 450,000 distinct CDR3 sequences; around 8.1% appear just once. The ten largest account for around 17% of the sample.

V sheds 8 bases and J sheds 2 bases, leaving 16 bases between their ends. The cysteine opens and the phenylalanine closes a CDR3 of 14 amino acids. Only the CDR3 portion is preserved as DNA: 42 bases, with reading frame beginning at the first base. CDR1 and CDR2 were assigned from the germline V gene as SQVTM and ANQGSEA. This clonotype was recorded a few times. The antigen this receptor binds is unknown. No per-base quality is available; no much larger clone lies one base away. This TCR derives from a young man who received the YFV17D yellow fever vaccine. Recombination joined TRBV29-1 with TRBJ2-1; perhaps TRBD1 is the D gene, with 6 bases matching. The sample was PBMCs, taken 35 to 50 days after the first yellow fever vaccination. The nucleotide sequence reads as follows: TGCAGCAGTGGGACAAGGGGACCCTACAATGAGCAGTTCTTC. Protein translation: CSSGTRGPYNEQFF.